This T cell receptor (beta chain) was recovered during a study of T cells after posttransplantation cyclophosphamide. Peripheral blood was collected from the related graft donor on the marrow donation day. This clone was seen repeatedly, ten times or more. Its antigen is still unknown. The study's findings and limits: Later blood repertoires were often dominated by clones from the donor CD8+ memory compartment. Skin or GI-infiltrating T cells shared few TRB sequences with blood.

Some clones are missing from TCRdb's copy, which holds only in-frame ones; the method was immunoSEQ multiplex PCR. The repertoire consists of 20,000 to 30,000 clones, none detected only once. Sequencing was carried out using PBMCs. This sequence was found in a man aged 50 or older in good health, CMV-negative, and a related stem cell transplant donor.

The CDR3 sequence is CASTREVSYNEQFF. Here the CDR3 DNA reads TGTGCCAGCACGCGGGAGGTGTCCTACAATGAGCAGTTCTTC. The chain has TRBV9 and TRBJ2-1; 8 bases align to TRBD2. CDR3 length: 14 residues. In germline, CDR1 is SGDLS, CDR2 YYNGEE. V was clipped by 6 bases and J by 1 base; unmatched bases: 3.